This TCR beta chain was recorded in a study of blood T cell repertoires in COVID-19 (dated by TCRdb to 2019 to 2021). General notes on the study: Collaborator samples came from the United States, Italy and Spain and covered acute and convalescent phases of COVID-19. The prospective study material was composed of cDNA or gDNA derived from T cells, B-cell-depleted T cells, or PBMCs. The dataset comprised deeply sampled blood TCRbeta repertoires from subjects exposed to, actively infected with, or recovered from COVID-19. A freely available public database, intended as a resource for researchers studying the immune response to SARS-CoV-2, is where the repertoires were released. The samples were drawn from two sources: the first 160 participants of the ongoing ImmuneRACE study, and over 950 subjects contributed by 6 global collaborators. The sample metadata nearly always contained a de-identified subject ID, COVID-19 status, age in years and sex. HLA class I and class II types, where available, came from metadata supplied by the sample provider rather than from assay-based typing. Overall study outcomes, separate from this receptor: How much clinical and demographic metadata was included differed by source and by participant, and the metadata was provided uncurated.

The immunoSEQ Assay, a bias-controlled multiplex PCR, was used to amplify TCRbeta CDR3 regions from genomic DNA. Per the source publication's procedure: Nucleated cell counts per sample were estimated from amplification of reference gene primers within the assay. Sequence reads were collapsed and filtered to measure the absolute abundance of every unique TCRbeta CDR3 rearrangement. Productive Simpson clonality was computed per sample as the square root of Simpson's diversity index over productive rearrangements. The immuneACCESS repertoire file appears here via TCRdb, limited to in-frame rearrangements. These files lack a portion of the clones; in checked studies, under half of the deficit traces to unresolved V genes, and the cause of the others is not known. The D gene and trimming were derived from the DNA, and the V and J assignments and clone size from that table. The sample includes about 160,000 clones, with almost 85% observed a single time. Around a fifth of the sample is held by the ten biggest clonotypes.

There are a few counts of this clone. No cognate antigen has been identified for it. The sample holds no much larger clone one base away, and base qualities are not on file. Trimmed from V: 6 bases; trimmed from J: 1 base; junction bases lacking a gene match: 3. Its CDR3 holds 13 amino acids, cysteine through phenylalanine. The read is trimmed to its CDR3 DNA, 39 bases read in frame from base 1. Whole blood was collected in K2EDTA tubes by collaborating institutions according to the institutions' own protocols. For TCRbeta analysis, collaborator samples were shipped as frozen whole blood, as isolated PBMCs, or as DNA extracted from either sample type.

In this chain, TRBV12-3 or TRBV12-4 is recombined with TRBJ2-7; TRBD1 aligns with 7 central bases. The TCR comes from a woman older than 75 with acute or convalescent COVID-19. The sample consisted of peripheral blood. The CDR3 amino acid sequence is: CASSGQVSYEQYF. The sequenced DNA is TGTGCCAGCAGCGGACAGGTTTCCTACGAGCAGTACTTC.